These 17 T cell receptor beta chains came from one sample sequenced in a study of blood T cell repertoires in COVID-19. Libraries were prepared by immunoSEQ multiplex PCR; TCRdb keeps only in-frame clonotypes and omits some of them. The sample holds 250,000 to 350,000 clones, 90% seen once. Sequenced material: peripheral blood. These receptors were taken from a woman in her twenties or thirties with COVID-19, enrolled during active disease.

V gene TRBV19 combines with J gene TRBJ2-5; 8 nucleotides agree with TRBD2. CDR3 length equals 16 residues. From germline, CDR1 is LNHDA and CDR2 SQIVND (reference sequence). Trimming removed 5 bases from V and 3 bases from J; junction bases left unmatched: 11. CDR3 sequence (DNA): TGTGCCAGTAGTTCAATCGGGAGGGCCGGGGAAGAGACCCAGTACTTC. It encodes CASSSIGRAGEETQYF. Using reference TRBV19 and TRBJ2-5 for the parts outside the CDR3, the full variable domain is DGGITQSPKYLFRKEGQNVTLSCEQNLNHDAMYWYRQDPGQGLRLIYYSQIVNDFQKGDIAEGYSVSREKKESFPLTVTSAQKNPTAFYLCASSSIGRAGEETQYFGPGTRLLVL.

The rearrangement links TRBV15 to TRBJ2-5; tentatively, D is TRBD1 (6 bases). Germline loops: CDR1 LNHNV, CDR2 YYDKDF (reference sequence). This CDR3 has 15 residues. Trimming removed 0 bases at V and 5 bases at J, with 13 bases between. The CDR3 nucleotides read TGTGCCACCAGCAGAGAGGGGGCCCGGTGGGAGACCCAGTACTTC. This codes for CATSREGARWETQYF. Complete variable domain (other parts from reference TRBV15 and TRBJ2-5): DAMVIQNPRYQVTQFGKPVTLSCSQTLNHNVMYWYQQKSSQAPKLLFHYYDKDFNNEADTPDNFQSRRPNTSFCFLDIRSPGLGDTAMYLCATSREGARWETQYFGPGTRLLVL.

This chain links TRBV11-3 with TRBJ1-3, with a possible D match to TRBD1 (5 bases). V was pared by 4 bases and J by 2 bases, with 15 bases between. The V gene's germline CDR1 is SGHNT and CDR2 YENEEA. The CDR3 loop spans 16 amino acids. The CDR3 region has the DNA TGTGCCAGCAGCTCCGGGGGAGGAGGGACTGGAAACACCATATATTTT. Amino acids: CASSSGGGGTGNTIYF.

The CDR3 sequence: CASRERTGSTDTQYF. The CDR3 nucleotides are TGCGCCAGCAGAGAGAGGACAGGATCCACAGATACGCAGTATTTT. The chain links TRBV5-1 to TRBJ2-3, with 7 bases matching TRBD1. V gave up 5 bases and J gave up 2 bases; unmatched junction bases: 8. The CDR3 runs 15 residues. Germline V gene lookup returns CDR1 SGHRS and CDR2 YFSETQ.

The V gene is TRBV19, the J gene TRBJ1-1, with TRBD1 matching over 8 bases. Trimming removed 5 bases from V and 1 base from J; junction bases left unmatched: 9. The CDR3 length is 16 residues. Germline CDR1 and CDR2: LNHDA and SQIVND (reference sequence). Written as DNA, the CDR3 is TGTGCCAGTAGTCCCGGACAGGGAACGTGGAACACTGAAGCTTTCTTT. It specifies CASSPGQGTWNTEAFF. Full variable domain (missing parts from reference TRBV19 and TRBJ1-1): DGGITQSPKYLFRKEGQNVTLSCEQNLNHDAMYWYRQDPGQGLRLIYYSQIVNDFQKGDIAEGYSVSREKKESFPLTVTSAQKNPTAFYLCASSPGQGTWNTEAFFGQGTRLTVV.

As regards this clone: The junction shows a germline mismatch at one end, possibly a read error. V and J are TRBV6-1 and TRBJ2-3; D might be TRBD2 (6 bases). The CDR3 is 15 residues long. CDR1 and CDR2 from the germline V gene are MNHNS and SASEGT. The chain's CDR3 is CASNENRRGADTQYF. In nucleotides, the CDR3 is TGTGCCAGCAATGAAAACAGGAGGGGTGCAGATACGCAGTATTTT.

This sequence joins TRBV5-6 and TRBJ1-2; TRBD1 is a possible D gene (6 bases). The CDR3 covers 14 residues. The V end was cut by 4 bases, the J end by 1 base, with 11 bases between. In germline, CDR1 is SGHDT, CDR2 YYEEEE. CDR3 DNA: TGTGCCAGCAGCCCGGACAGACTTAACTATGGCTACACCTTC. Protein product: CASSPDRLNYGYTF.

The CDR3 DNA sequence: TGCAGCGTCCAACTAGCGGGAGATAGGGTCGGGGAGCTGTTTTTT. Protein product: CSVQLAGDRVGELFF. The chain has TRBV29-1 and TRBJ2-2; TRBD2 matches at 11 bases. The CDR3 covers 15 residues. Germline CDR1 is SQVTM and CDR2 is ANQGSEA. Trimming took 6 bases from V and 7 from J; bases not matched to a gene: 10.

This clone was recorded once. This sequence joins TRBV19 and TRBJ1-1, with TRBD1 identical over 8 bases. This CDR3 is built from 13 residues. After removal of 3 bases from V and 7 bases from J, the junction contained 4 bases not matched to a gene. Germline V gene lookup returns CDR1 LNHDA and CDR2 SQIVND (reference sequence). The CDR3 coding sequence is TGTGCCAGTAGTATTCAGGGGGCAGTTGAAGCTTTCTTT. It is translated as CASSIQGAVEAFF.

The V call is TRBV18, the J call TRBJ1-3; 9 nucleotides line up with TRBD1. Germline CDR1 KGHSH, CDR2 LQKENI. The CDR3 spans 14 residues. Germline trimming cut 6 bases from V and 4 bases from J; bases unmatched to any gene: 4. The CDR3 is CASSAGQGGNTIYF. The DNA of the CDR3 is TGTGCCAGCTCGGCGGGACAGGGAGGAAACACCATATATTTT. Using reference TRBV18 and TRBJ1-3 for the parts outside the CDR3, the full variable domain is NAGVMQNPRHLVRRRGQEARLRCSPMKGHSHVYWYRQLPEEGLKFMVYLQKENIIDESGMPKERFSAEFPKEGPSILRIQQVVRGDSAAYFCASSAGQGGNTIYFGEGSWLTVV.

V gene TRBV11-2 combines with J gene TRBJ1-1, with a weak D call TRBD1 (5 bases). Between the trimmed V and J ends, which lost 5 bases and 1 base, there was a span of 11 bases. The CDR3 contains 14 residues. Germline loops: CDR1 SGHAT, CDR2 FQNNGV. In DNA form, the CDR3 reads TGTGCCAGCAGCATAACTACAGGGAACACTGAAGCTTTCTTT. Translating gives CASSITTGNTEAFF.

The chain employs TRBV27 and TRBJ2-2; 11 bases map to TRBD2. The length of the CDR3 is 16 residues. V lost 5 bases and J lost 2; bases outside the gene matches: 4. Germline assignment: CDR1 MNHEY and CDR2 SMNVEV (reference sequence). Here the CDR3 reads CASSRLAGGNTGELFF. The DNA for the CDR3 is TGTGCCAGCAGTCGCCTAGCGGGAGGTAACACCGGGGAGCTGTTTTTT.

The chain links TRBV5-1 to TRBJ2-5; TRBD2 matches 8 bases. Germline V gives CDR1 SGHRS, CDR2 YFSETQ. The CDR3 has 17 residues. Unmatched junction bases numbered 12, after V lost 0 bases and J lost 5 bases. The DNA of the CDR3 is TGCGCCAGCAGCTTGGGCGGGACCGGGAGGGCCCGGGAGACCCAGTACTTC. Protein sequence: CASSLGGTGRARETQYF.

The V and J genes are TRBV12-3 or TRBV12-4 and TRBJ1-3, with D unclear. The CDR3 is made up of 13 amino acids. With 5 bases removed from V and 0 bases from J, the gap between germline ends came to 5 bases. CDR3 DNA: TGTGCCAGCAGTCTATTCTCTGGAAACACCATATATTTT. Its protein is CASSLFSGNTIYF.

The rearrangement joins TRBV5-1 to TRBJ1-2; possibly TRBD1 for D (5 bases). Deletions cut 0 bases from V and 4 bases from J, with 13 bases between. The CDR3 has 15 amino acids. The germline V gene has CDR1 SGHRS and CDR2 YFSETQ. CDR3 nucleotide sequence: TGCGCCAGCAGCTTGGACGTGACAGCAAGCTATGGCTACACCTTC. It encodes CASSLDVTASYGYTF.

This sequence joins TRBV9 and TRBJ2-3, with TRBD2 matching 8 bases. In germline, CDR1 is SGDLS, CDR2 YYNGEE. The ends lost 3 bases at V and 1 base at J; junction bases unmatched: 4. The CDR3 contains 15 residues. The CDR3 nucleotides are TGTGCCAGCAGCGAGACTAGCGCGCGCACAGATACGCAGTATTTT. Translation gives CASSETSARTDTQYF.

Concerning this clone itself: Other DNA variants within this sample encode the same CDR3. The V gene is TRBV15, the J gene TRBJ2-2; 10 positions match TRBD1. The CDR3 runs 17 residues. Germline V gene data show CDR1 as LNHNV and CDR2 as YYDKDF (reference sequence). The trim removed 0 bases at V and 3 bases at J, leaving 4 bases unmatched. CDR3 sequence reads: CATSRDRQGADTGELFF. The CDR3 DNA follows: TGTGCCACCAGCAGAGATCGACAGGGGGCCGACACCGGGGAGCTGTTTTTT.